The subject of this entry is one TCR beta chain. No antigen is known for it. The CDR3 consists of 17 residues. V lost 2 bases and J lost 2; bases outside the gene matches: 8. Repertoires were generated with immunoSEQ multiplex PCR, while TCRdb's copy carries only in-frame clones and drops some. The sample contains about 100,000 clones, about nine tenths of which appear only once. Exclusion of a patient followed from autoimmune disease history or systemic immunosuppression. This sample was taken from a study of OX40 agonist ivuxolimab in advanced cancers. The overall study: Allowance was made for prior anti-PD-1, anti-PD-L1 or anti-CTLA-4 therapy, and around 41% had some. General study findings and limits: In a subset of nonresponders, normalized T-cell clonal expansion was also low. Those patients achieving a partial response at 0.1-3.0 mg/kg showed among the lowest clonal expansion.

The chain recombines TRBV23-1 with TRBJ2-7; TRBD2 matches 11 bases. TRBV23-1 is flagged as an ORF with uncertain function. This TCR derives from an adult with an advanced solid tumor such as melanoma, head and neck, liver or kidney cancer. The material was CD4+ or CD8+ T cells sorted from blood, obtained in a trial of the OX40 agonist ivuxolimab. Here the CDR3 DNA reads TGCGCCAGCAGTCAAATCTGTCTAGCGGGGGGTACCTACGAGCAGTACTTC. It encodes CASSQICLAGGTYEQYF.